The 18 T cell receptor beta chains below come from one sample, sequenced in a study of radiotherapy plus CTLA-4 blockade in lung cancer (dated by TCRdb to between 2018 and 2020). Library preparation used the immunoSEQ multiplex PCR assay. The clones in this table, taken by TCRdb from immuneACCESS, are in-frame only. Not every clone is retained; where verified, under half of the shortfall comes from an unresolved V gene, and the cause of the rest is unknown. Counted in this sample were some 96,000 clones; approximately 86% of them appeared once. Of the sample, roughly 4.9% is held by the ten largest clones. This material consisted of peripheral blood, taken from a patient treated with radiotherapy plus ipilimumab. The receptors shown here come from a human donor with non-small cell lung cancer that progressed on radiotherapy plus ipilimumab.

The chain couples TRBV6-1 to TRBJ2-7, with no clear D. V gave up 2 bases and J gave up 6 bases, with 20 bases separating them. The CDR3 runs to 16 residues. Per the germline V gene, CDR1 is MNHNS and CDR2 is SASEGT. In nucleotides, the CDR3 is TGTGCCAGCAGTGAATTTCCCACCCGACCTCAGGTCGAGCAGTACTTC. Amino acid sequence: CASSEFPTRPQVEQYF.

The chain links TRBV29-1 to TRBJ2-7, with D tentatively TRBD2 (6 bases). V lost 4 bases, J lost 4 bases, and 11 bases lay in between. Germline V gene data show CDR1 as SQVTM and CDR2 as ANQGSEA. This CDR3 is 12 amino acids long. The CDR3 spells CSVGPGRYEQYF. The CDR3 DNA reads TGCAGCGTTGGGCCAGGGAGGTACGAGCAGTACTTC.

V usage is TRBV15 and J usage is TRBJ1-4; TRBD1 aligns across 10 bases. The CDR3 is 14 amino acids. The V segment lost 5 bases and the J segment 8 bases; nucleotides outside the gene matches: 5. The germline CDR1 and CDR2 sequences are LNHNV and YYDKDF (reference sequence). CDR3 residues: CATSRDRGGEKLFF. The DNA of the CDR3 is TGTGCCACCAGCCGGGACAGGGGTGGGGAAAAACTGTTTTTT.

The J gene is TRBJ2-2, the V gene TRBV5-1; a possible D gene is TRBD2 (6 bases). Trimming left V 5 bases short and J 3 bases short, with 11 bases between. This CDR3 spans 14 amino acids. Germline loops: CDR1 SGHRS, CDR2 YFSETQ. As DNA, the CDR3 is TGCGCCAGCAGTGCTAGCGACGACACCGGGGAGCTGTTTTTT. Its protein product is CASSASDDTGELFF. Together with reference TRBV5-1 and TRBJ2-2, the CDR3 gives the full variable domain: KAGVTQTPRYLIKTRGQQVTLSCSPISGHRSVSWYQQTPGQGLQFLFEYFSETQRNKGNFPGRFSGRQFSNSRSEMNVSTLELGDSALYLCASSASDDTGELFFGEGSRLTVL.

In its sample, this clone was seen once. The chain employs TRBV7-2 and TRBJ1-5; D is perhaps TRBD1 (5 bases). V lost 5 bases to trimming and J lost 7 bases, with 15 bases between them. In germline, CDR1 is SGHTA, CDR2 FQGNSA. The CDR3 length is 14 residues. The CDR3 sequence is CASSPLRGVQPQHF. DNA of the CDR3: TGTGCCAGCAGCCCCCTGAGGGGAGTCCAGCCCCAGCATTTT.

This rearrangement joins TRBV5-1 to TRBJ2-1, with D hard to call. Germline V gene data show CDR1 as SGHRS and CDR2 as YFSETQ. The CDR3 contains 14 residues. Deletions cut 6 bases from V and 4 bases from J, with 14 bases between. Here the CDR3 reads CASIPDGVYNEQFF. The DNA for the CDR3 is TGCGCCAGCATACCAGACGGCGTTTACAATGAGCAGTTCTTC. Supplemented by reference TRBV5-1 and TRBJ2-1, the full variable domain reads KAGVTQTPRYLIKTRGQQVTLSCSPISGHRSVSWYQQTPGQGLQFLFEYFSETQRNKGNFPGRFSGRQFSNSRSEMNVSTLELGDSALYLCASIPDGVYNEQFFGPGTRLTVL.

The V gene is TRBV19, the J gene TRBJ2-5; D tentatively reads TRBD1 or TRBD2 (5 bases each). This CDR3 spans 14 amino acids. The germline V gene has CDR1 LNHDA and CDR2 SQIVND (reference sequence). The V end lost 1 base, the J end lost 5 bases, and 11 bases lay between the germline ends. The CDR3 sequence is CASSIGGAMETQYF. The CDR3 bases are TGTGCCAGTAGTATAGGAGGGGCTATGGAGACCCAGTACTTC.

The chain recombines TRBV30 with TRBJ1-5, with 8 bases matching TRBD1. This CDR3 region has 15 residues. With V trimmed by 5 bases and J by 6 bases, 12 bases remained unmatched. Germline CDR1 and CDR2: GTSNPN and SVGIG (reference sequence). The CDR3 spells CAWGSGDRGVQPQHF. As DNA, the CDR3 is TGTGCCTGGGGGTCCGGAGACAGGGGAGTTCAGCCCCAGCATTTT. Looking up the rest from reference TRBV30 and TRBJ1-5 gives the full variable domain: SQTIHQWPATLVQPVGSPLSLECTVEGTSNPNLYWYRQAAGRGLQLLFYSVGIGQISSEVPQNLSASRPQDRQFILSSKKLLLSDSGFYLCAWGSGDRGVQPQHFGDGTRLSIL.

The table lists this clone with a count of one. In the same sample, other DNA sequences code for this CDR3. The chain carries TRBV25-1 and TRBJ2-7; possibly TRBD1 for D (6 bases). Trimming took 2 bases from V and 7 from J, leaving 9 bases between them. The germline V gene has CDR1 MGHDK and CDR2 SYGVNS. The CDR3 has 12 amino acids. This CDR3 reads CASSEQGYEQYF. The CDR3 DNA reads as TGTGCCAGCAGTGAACAGGGGTATGAGCAGTACTTC.

The chain links TRBV5-4 to TRBJ2-1; TRBD1 agrees at 8 bases. CDR1 is SGHNT and CDR2 is YYREEE in the germline V gene (reference sequence). V gave up 4 bases and J gave up 3 bases; unmatched junction bases: 9. The CDR3 sequence is 16 residues long. Here the CDR3 reads CASSPRQGLGYNEQFF. CDR3 coding DNA: TGTGCCAGCAGCCCGAGACAGGGGCTAGGCTACAATGAGCAGTTCTTC.

The CDR3 coding sequence is TGCGCCAGCAGCGGGAAGTCTGCGGGAAGAAATGAGCAGTTCTTC. Protein: CASSGKSAGRNEQFF. This chain uses TRBV5-1 with TRBJ2-1; maybe TRBD2 (6 bases). CDR1 and CDR2 (germline): SGHRS, YFSETQ. The V gene lost 4 bases and the J gene lost 7 bases, with 18 bases spanning the gap. This CDR3 is 15 amino acids long.

The CDR3 protein is CAWSVALGRSEGYTF. CDR3 coding DNA: TGTGCCTGGAGCGTAGCCCTTGGACGGTCGGAGGGCTACACCTTC. V gene TRBV30 combines with J gene TRBJ1-2; D not certain. Germline CDR1 reads GTSNPN; CDR2 reads SVGIG (reference sequence). V gave up 3 bases and J gave up 8 bases, with 22 bases separating them. The CDR3 extends over 15 amino acids.

This clone was seen just once. The chain carries TRBV11-3 and TRBJ2-7, with 12 bases lining up with TRBD2. The CDR3 covers 15 residues. V lost 5 bases and J lost 6; bases outside the gene matches: 8. Germline V gene sequence: CDR1 SGHNT, CDR2 YENEEA. CDR3 loop: CASSETSGRLVEQYF. CDR3 sequence (DNA): TGTGCCAGCAGCGAAACTAGCGGGAGGTTGGTCGAGCAGTACTTC.

The chain uses TRBV5-4 and TRBJ2-5; 13 bases are a match to TRBD2. Germline V gene sequence: CDR1 SGHNT, CDR2 YYREEE (reference sequence). The V and J ends lost 4 bases and 1 base, in that order; junction bases with no gene match: 4. CDR3 length: 16 amino acids. In nucleotides, the CDR3 is TGTGCCAGCAGCAGCGGGACTAGCGGGATCCAAGAGACCCAGTACTTC. Its protein is CASSSGTSGIQETQYF.

The CDR3 is CASSPRLAGDPEQYF. The DNA for the CDR3 is TGTGCCAGCTCACCGAGACTAGCGGGGGACCCGGAGCAGTACTTC. The gene calls are TRBV18 and TRBJ2-7; TRBD2 matches at 12 bases. With V trimmed by 3 bases and J by 7 bases, 7 bases remained unmatched. From germline, CDR1 is KGHSH and CDR2 LQKENI. The CDR3 has 15 residues.

The chain links TRBV5-1 to TRBJ2-3, with TRBD2 identical over 8 bases. V lost 0 bases to trimming and J lost 6 bases; unmatched junction nucleotides: 9. Germline V gives CDR1 SGHRS, CDR2 YFSETQ. The CDR3 is 16 residues long. This CDR3 is CASSLAQAGVTDTQYF. The CDR3 DNA reads TGCGCCAGCAGCTTGGCCCAAGCGGGAGTGACGGATACGCAGTATTTT.

J is TRBJ2-7 and V is TRBV6-6; 7 bases line up with TRBD2. The J segment lost 3 bases and the V segment lost 2 bases, leaving 7 bases of the junction unmatched. Germline V CDR1 and CDR2: MNHNY, SVGAGI (reference sequence). CDR3 length: 15 amino acids. Here the CDR3 reads CASSYAGLEVYEQYF. The CDR3 DNA reads as TGTGCCAGCAGTTACGCAGGACTAGAAGTCTACGAGCAGTACTTC.

This chain uses TRBV7-8 with TRBJ2-1; 9 positions match TRBD2. Per the germline V gene, CDR1 is SGHVS and CDR2 is FQNEAQ. The CDR3 contains 15 residues. V dropped 6 bases and J dropped 3; count of bases not matched to a gene: 6. The CDR3 spells CASSFLAGIYNEQFF. CDR3 bases: TGTGCCAGCAGTTTTCTAGCGGGGATCTACAATGAGCAGTTCTTC.